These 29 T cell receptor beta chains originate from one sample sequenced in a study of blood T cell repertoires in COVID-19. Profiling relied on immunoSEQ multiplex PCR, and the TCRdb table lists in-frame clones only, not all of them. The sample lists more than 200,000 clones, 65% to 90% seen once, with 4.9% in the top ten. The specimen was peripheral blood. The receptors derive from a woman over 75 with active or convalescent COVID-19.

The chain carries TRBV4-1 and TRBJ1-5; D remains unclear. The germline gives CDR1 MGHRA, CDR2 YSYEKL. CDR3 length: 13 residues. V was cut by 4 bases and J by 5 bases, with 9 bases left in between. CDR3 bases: TGCGCCAGCAGCCTCGTTGAGGATCAGCCCCAGCATTTT. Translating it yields CASSLVEDQPQHF.

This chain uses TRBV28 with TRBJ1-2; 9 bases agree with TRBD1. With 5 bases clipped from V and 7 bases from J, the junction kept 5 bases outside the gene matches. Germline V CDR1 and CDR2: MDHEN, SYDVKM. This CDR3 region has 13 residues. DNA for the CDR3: TGTGCCAGCAGTCCGGGACAGGGCGGTGGCTACACCTTC. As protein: CASSPGQGGGYTF.

The CDR3 coding sequence is TGCGCCAGCAGCTTGGATCTCATAGCGGGAAACACCATATATTTT. Translation gives CASSLDLIAGNTIYF. The chain recombines TRBV5-1 with TRBJ1-3; D is unclear. The germline gives CDR1 SGHRS, CDR2 YFSETQ. CDR3 length: 15 amino acids. Trimming cost V 0 bases and J 4 bases, with 11 bases left between them. The variable domain in full, completed from reference TRBV5-1 and TRBJ1-3, reads KAGVTQTPRYLIKTRGQQVTLSCSPISGHRSVSWYQQTPGQGLQFLFEYFSETQRNKGNFPGRFSGRQFSNSRSEMNVSTLELGDSALYLCASSLDLIAGNTIYFGEGSWLTVV.

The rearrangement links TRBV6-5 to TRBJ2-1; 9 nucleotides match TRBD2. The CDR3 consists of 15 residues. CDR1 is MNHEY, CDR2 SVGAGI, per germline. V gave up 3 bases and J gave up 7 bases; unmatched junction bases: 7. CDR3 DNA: TGTGCCAGCAGTTATTCTAGCGGGATGAGAAATGAGCAGTTCTTC. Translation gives CASSYSSGMRNEQFF.

CDR3 nucleotides: TGCGCCAGCAGCTTGATTTGGGGACAGGAGAACACTGAAGCTTTCTTT. Amino acid sequence: CASSLIWGQENTEAFF. This chain links TRBV5-1 with TRBJ1-1; 8 nucleotides agree with TRBD1. The V gene's germline CDR1 is SGHRS and CDR2 YFSETQ. CDR3 length: 16 amino acids. V lost 1 base and J lost 1; bases outside the gene matches: 6.

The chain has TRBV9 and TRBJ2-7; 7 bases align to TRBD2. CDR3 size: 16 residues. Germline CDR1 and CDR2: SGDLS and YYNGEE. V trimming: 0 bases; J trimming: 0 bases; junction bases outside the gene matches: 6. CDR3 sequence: CASSVGAGRSSYEQYF. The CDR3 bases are TGTGCCAGCAGCGTAGGGGCCGGGAGGAGCTCCTACGAGCAGTACTTC.

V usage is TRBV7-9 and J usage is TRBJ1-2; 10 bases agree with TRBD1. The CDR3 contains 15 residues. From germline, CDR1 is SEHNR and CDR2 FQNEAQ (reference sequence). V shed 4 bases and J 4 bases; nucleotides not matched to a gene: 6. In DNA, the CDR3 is TGTGCCAGCAGCTCCAGACAGGGGGCGTTCTATGGCTACACCTTC. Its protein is CASSSRQGAFYGYTF.

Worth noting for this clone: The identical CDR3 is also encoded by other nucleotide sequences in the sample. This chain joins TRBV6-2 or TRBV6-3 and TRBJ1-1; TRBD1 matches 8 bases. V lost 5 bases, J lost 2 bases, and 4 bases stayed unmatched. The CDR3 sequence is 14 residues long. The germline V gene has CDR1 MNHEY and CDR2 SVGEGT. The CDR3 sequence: CASSLGQGNTEAFF. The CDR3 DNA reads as TGTGCCAGCAGTCTTGGACAGGGAAACACTGAAGCTTTCTTT.

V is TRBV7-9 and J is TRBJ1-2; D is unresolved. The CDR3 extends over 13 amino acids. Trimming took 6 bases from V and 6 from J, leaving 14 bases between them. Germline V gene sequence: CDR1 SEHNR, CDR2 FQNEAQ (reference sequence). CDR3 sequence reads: CASSSNGGNGYTF. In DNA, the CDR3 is TGTGCCAGCAGTTCCAACGGCGGCAATGGCTACACCTTC. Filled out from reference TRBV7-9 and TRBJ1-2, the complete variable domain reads DTGVSQNPRHKITKRGQNVTFRCDPISEHNRLYWYRQTLGQGPEFLTYFQNEAQLEKSRLLSDRFSAERPKGSFSTLEIQRTEQGDSAMYLCASSSNGGNGYTFGSGTRLTVV.

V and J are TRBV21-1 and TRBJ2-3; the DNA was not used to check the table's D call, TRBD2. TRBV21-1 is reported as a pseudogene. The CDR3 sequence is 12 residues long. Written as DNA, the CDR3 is TGTGCCAGCAGCAAAGGGGAGCGAACGCAGTATTTT. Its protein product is CASSKGERTQYF.

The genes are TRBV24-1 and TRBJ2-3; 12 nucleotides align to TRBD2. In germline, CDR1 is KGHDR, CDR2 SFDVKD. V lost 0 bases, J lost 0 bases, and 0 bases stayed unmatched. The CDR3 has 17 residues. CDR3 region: CATSDLTSGGSTDTQYF. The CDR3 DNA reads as TGTGCCACCAGTGATTTGACTAGCGGGGGGAGCACAGATACGCAGTATTTT.

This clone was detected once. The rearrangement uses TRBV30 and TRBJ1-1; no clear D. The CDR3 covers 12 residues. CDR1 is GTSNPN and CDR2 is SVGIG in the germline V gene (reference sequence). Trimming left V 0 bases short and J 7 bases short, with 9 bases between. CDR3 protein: CAWSVLSDEAFF. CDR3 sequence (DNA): TGTGCCTGGAGTGTACTATCAGATGAAGCTTTCTTT.

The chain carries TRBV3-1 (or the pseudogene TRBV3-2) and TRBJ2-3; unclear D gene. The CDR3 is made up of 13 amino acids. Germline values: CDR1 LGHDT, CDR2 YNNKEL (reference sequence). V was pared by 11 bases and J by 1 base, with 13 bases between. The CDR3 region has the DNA TGTGCCTCCAACCCCCGGGGCACAGATACGCAGTATTTT. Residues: CASNPRGTDTQYF.

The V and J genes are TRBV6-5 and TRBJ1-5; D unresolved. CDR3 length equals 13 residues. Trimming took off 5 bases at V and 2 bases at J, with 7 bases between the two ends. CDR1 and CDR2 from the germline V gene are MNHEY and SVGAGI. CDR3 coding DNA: TGTGCCAGCAGTCGAGGAGGCAATCAGCCCCAGCATTTT. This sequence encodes CASSRGGNQPQHF.

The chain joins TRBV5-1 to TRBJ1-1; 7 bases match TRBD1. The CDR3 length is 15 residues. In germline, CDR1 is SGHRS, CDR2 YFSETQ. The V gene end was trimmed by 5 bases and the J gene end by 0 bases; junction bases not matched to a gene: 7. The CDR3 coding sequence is TGCGCCAGCAGGGACAGGTTAACCATGAACACTGAAGCTTTCTTT. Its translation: CASRDRLTMNTEAFF.

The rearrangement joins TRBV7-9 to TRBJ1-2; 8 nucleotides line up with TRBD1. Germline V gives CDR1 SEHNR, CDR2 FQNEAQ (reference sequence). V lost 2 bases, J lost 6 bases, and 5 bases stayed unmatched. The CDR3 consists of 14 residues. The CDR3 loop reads CASSLHQGADGYTF. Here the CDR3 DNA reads TGTGCCAGCAGCTTACATCAGGGGGCTGATGGCTACACCTTC.

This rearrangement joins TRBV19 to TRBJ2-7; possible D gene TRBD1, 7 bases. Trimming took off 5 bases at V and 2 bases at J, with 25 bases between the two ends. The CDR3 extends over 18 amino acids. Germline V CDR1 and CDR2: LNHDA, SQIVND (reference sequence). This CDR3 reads CASSHLQGPRGDAYEQYF. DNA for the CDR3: TGTGCCAGTAGTCATCTACAGGGGCCGCGCGGGGATGCCTACGAGCAGTACTTC.

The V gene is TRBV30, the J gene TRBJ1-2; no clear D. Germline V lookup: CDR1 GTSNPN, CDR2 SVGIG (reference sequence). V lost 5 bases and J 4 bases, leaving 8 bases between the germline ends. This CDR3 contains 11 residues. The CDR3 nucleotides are TGTGCCTGGGGAACGGGCTATGGCTACACCTTC. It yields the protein CAWGTGYGYTF. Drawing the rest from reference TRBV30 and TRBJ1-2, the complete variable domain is SQTIHQWPATLVQPVGSPLSLECTVEGTSNPNLYWYRQAAGRGLQLLFYSVGIGQISSEVPQNLSASRPQDRQFILSSKKLLLSDSGFYLCAWGTGYGYTFGSGTRLTVV.

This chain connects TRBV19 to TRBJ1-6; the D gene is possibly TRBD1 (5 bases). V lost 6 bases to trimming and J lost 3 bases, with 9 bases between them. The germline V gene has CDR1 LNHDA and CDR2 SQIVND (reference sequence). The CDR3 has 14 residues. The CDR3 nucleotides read TGTGCCAGTAGGCGAGACAGCTATAATTCACCCCTCCACTTT. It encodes CASRRDSYNSPLHF. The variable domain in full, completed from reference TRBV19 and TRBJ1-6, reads DGGITQSPKYLFRKEGQNVTLSCEQNLNHDAMYWYRQDPGQGLRLIYYSQIVNDFQKGDIAEGYSVSREKKESFPLTVTSAQKNPTAFYLCASRRDSYNSPLHFGNGTRLTVT.

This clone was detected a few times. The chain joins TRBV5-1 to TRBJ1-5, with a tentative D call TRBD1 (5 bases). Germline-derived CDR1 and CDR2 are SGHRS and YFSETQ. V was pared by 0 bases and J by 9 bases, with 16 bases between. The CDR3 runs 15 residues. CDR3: CASSLAGQGNGPQHF. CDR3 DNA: TGCGCCAGCAGCTTGGCAGGGCAGGGTAATGGGCCCCAGCATTTT.

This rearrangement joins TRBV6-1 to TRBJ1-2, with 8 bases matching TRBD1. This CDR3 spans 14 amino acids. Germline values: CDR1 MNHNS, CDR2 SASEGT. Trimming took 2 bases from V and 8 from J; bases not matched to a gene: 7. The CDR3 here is CASSERDRSQGYTF. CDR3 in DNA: TGTGCCAGCAGTGAAAGGGACAGGAGCCAAGGCTACACCTTC.

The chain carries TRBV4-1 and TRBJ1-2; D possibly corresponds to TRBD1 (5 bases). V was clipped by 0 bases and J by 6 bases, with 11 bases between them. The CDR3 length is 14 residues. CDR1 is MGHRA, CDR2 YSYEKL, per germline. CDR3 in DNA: TGCGCCAGCAGCCAAGAAGCGCCAGGGAATGGCTACACCTTC. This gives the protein CASSQEAPGNGYTF.

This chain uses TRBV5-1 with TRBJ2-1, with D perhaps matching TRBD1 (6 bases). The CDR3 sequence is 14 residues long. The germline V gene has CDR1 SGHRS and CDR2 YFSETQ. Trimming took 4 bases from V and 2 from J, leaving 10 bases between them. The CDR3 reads CASSVGDTYNEQFF. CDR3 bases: TGCGCCAGCAGCGTAGGGGACACCTACAATGAGCAGTTCTTC.

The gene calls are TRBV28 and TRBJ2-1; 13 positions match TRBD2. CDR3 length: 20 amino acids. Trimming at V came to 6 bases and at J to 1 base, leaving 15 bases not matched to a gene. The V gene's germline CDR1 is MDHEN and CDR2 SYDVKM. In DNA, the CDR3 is TGTGCCAGCAGCCATCTTCCCGGGACTAGCGGGAATCCTTCCTACAATGAGCAGTTCTTC. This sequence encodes CASSHLPGTSGNPSYNEQFF.

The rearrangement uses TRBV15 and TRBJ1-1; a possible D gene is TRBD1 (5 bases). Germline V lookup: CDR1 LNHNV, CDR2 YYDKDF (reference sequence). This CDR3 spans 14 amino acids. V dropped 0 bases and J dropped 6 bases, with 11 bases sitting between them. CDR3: CATSRDRGRAEAFF. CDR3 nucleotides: TGTGCCACCAGCAGAGATCGAGGCAGGGCTGAAGCTTTCTTT.

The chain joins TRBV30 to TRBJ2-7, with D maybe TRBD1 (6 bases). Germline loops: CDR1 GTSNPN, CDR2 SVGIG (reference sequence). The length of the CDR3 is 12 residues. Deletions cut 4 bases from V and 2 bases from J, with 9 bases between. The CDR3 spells CAWTGQTYEQYF. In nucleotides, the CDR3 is TGTGCCTGGACAGGACAGACCTACGAGCAGTACTTC.

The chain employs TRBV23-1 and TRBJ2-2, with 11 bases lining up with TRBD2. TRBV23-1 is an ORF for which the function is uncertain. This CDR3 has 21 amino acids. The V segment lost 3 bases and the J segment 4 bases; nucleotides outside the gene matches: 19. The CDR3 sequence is CASSHFGRFLAGGRFTGELFF. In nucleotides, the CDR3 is TGCGCCAGCAGTCATTTCGGCAGGTTCCTAGCGGGAGGTCGGTTCACCGGGGAGCTGTTTTTT.

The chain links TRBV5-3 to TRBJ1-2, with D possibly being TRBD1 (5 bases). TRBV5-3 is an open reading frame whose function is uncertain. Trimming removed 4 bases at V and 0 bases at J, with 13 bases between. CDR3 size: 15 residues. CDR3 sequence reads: CARSPKTVANYGYTF. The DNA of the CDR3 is TGTGCCAGAAGCCCGAAGACAGTTGCTAACTATGGCTACACCTTC.

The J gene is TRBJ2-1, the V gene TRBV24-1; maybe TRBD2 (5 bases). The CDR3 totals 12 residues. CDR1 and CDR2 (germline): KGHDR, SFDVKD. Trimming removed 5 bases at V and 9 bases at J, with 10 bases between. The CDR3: CATSAGRGEQFF. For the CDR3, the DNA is TGTGCCACCAGTGCGGGCCGGGGTGAGCAGTTCTTC.